Listed below are T cell receptor beta chains from one sample, sequenced in a study of cytomegalovirus exposure and HLA in healthy donors. Profiling relied on immunoSEQ multiplex PCR, and the TCRdb table lists in-frame clones only, not all of them. Here the sample spans under 300,000 clones, about 90% being singletons. Sequenced: PBMCs. The receptors were gathered from a young woman in good health and CMV-seronegative. Each CDR3 is given with its conserved first and last residue. Fields, in order: V gene, clone size, CDR3 protein. Not all rows give a size; the values are once, few, many and, for expanded clones, a class.

TRBV2	-	CASNGLGLDSGRTLYGYTF
TRBV7-8	-	CASSSDKTYNSPLHF
TRBV9	-	CASSVGAGSNTGELFF
TRBV5-4	-	CASRRGGRSNTEAFF
TRBV5-4	-	CASSLDTRSGNTIYF
TRBV9	-	CASSVEEVLSPLHF
TRBV12-5	-	CASGKEEIGELFF
TRBV10-1	once	CASSGAACDEQFF
TRBV28	few	CASSADGLYGYTF
TRBV7-9	once	CASSRRGQGIGADTQYF
TRBV9	-	CASSAAGAQGNTIYF
TRBV10-1	-	CASSERGEKLFF
TRBV25-1	-	CASSPAGDNQPQHF
TRBV9	-	CASSVATGASYEQYF
TRBV19	-	CASSINRDTSSYEQYF
TRBV4-3	once	CASSVTRNTGELFF
TRBV4-1	once	CASSLAGAGGIGELFF
TRBV9	-	CASSVGWGDQPQHF
TRBV19	-	CASSQGAHTDTQYF
TRBV9	once	CASSPGSVSNQPQHF